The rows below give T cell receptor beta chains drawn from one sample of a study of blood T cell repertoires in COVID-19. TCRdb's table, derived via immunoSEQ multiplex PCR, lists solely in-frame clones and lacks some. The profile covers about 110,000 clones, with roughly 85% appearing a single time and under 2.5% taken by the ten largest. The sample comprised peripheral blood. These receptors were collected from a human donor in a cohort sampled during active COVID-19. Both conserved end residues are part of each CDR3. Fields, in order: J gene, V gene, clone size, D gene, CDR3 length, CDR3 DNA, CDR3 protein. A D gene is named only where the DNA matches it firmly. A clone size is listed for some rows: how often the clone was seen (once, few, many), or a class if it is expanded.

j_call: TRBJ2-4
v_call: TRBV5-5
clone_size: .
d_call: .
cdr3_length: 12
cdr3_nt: TGTGCCAGCAGCCTATGGGGAGACATTCAGTACTTC
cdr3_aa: CASSLWGDIQYF

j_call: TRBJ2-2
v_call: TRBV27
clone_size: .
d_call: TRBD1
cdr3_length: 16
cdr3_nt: TGTGCCAGCAACAAGGGGGGACAGGGGTCCTCCGGGGAGCTGTTTTTT
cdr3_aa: CASNKGGQGSSGELFF

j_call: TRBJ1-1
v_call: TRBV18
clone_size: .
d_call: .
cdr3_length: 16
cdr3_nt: TGTGCCAGCTCACCCCTGACGGGTACCAAGGACACTGAAGCTTTCTTT
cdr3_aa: CASSPLTGTKDTEAFF

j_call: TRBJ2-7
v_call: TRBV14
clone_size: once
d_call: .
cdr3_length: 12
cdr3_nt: TGTGCCAGCAGCCAACTGTCCTACGAGCAGTACTTC
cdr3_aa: CASSQLSYEQYF

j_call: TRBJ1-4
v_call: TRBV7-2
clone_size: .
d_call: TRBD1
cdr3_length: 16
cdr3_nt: TGTGCCAGCAGGTCCAACAGGGGCCGAGGTAGTGAAAAACTGTTTTTT
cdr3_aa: CASRSNRGRGSEKLFF

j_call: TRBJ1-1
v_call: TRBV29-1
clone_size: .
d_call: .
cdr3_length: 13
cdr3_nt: TGCAGCGTCCCTCCCTCGAGAGGGCAGGCGGCTTTCTTT
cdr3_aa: CSVPPSRGQAAFF

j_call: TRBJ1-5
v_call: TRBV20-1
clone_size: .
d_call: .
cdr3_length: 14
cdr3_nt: TGCAGTGCTAGTGCGCAGGTTAGCAATCAGCCCCAGCATTTT
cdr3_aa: CSASAQVSNQPQHF

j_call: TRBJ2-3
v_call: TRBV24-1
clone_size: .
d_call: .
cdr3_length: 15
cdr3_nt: TGTGCCACCAGTGAAGTTTGGCTAGGCACAGATACGCAGTATTTT
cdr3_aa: CATSEVWLGTDTQYF

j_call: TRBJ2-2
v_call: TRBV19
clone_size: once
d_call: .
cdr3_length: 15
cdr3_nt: TGTGCCAGTAGTACGGGTGGAATTAACACCGGGGAGCTGTTTTTT
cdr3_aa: CASSTGGINTGELFF

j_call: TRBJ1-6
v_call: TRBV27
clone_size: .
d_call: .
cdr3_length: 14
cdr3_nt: TGTGCCAGCAGTCCCCGGACAGTCCTTTCACCCCTCCACTTT
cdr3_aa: CASSPRTVLSPLHF

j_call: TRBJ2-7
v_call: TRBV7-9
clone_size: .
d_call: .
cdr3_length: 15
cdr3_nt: TGTGCCAGCAGCCCAAATCGCGGACTAACCTACGAGCAGTACTTC
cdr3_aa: CASSPNRGLTYEQYF

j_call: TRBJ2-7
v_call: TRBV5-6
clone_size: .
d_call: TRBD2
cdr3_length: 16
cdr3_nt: TGTGCCAGCAGCCCGGGGGTTCTAGCGGGGGCCGCCGAGCAGTACTTC
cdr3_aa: CASSPGVLAGAAEQYF

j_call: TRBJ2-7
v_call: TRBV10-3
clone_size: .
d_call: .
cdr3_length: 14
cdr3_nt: TGTGCCAGCATGCCCGGGACATATCAATACGAGCAGTACTTC
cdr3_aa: CASMPGTYQYEQYF

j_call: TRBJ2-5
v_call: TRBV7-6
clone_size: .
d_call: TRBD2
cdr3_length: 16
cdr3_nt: TGTGCCAGCAGCTTAGATTTGCGGGAGGGCCGGGAGACCCAGTACTTC
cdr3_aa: CASSLDLREGRETQYF

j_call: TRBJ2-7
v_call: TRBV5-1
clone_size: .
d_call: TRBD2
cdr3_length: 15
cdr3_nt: TGCGCCAGCAGCTGGACCCCTAGCGGGAACTACGAGCAGTACTTC
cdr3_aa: CASSWTPSGNYEQYF

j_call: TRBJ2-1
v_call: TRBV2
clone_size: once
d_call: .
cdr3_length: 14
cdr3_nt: TGTGCCAGCCCTGCCGCCCCCAAGAGTAATGAGCAGTTCTTC
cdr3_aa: CASPAAPKSNEQFF

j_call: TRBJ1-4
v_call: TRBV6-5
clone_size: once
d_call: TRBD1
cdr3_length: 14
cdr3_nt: TGTGCCAGCAGATCCGGACAGGGGACTGAAAAACTGTTTTTT
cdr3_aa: CASRSGQGTEKLFF